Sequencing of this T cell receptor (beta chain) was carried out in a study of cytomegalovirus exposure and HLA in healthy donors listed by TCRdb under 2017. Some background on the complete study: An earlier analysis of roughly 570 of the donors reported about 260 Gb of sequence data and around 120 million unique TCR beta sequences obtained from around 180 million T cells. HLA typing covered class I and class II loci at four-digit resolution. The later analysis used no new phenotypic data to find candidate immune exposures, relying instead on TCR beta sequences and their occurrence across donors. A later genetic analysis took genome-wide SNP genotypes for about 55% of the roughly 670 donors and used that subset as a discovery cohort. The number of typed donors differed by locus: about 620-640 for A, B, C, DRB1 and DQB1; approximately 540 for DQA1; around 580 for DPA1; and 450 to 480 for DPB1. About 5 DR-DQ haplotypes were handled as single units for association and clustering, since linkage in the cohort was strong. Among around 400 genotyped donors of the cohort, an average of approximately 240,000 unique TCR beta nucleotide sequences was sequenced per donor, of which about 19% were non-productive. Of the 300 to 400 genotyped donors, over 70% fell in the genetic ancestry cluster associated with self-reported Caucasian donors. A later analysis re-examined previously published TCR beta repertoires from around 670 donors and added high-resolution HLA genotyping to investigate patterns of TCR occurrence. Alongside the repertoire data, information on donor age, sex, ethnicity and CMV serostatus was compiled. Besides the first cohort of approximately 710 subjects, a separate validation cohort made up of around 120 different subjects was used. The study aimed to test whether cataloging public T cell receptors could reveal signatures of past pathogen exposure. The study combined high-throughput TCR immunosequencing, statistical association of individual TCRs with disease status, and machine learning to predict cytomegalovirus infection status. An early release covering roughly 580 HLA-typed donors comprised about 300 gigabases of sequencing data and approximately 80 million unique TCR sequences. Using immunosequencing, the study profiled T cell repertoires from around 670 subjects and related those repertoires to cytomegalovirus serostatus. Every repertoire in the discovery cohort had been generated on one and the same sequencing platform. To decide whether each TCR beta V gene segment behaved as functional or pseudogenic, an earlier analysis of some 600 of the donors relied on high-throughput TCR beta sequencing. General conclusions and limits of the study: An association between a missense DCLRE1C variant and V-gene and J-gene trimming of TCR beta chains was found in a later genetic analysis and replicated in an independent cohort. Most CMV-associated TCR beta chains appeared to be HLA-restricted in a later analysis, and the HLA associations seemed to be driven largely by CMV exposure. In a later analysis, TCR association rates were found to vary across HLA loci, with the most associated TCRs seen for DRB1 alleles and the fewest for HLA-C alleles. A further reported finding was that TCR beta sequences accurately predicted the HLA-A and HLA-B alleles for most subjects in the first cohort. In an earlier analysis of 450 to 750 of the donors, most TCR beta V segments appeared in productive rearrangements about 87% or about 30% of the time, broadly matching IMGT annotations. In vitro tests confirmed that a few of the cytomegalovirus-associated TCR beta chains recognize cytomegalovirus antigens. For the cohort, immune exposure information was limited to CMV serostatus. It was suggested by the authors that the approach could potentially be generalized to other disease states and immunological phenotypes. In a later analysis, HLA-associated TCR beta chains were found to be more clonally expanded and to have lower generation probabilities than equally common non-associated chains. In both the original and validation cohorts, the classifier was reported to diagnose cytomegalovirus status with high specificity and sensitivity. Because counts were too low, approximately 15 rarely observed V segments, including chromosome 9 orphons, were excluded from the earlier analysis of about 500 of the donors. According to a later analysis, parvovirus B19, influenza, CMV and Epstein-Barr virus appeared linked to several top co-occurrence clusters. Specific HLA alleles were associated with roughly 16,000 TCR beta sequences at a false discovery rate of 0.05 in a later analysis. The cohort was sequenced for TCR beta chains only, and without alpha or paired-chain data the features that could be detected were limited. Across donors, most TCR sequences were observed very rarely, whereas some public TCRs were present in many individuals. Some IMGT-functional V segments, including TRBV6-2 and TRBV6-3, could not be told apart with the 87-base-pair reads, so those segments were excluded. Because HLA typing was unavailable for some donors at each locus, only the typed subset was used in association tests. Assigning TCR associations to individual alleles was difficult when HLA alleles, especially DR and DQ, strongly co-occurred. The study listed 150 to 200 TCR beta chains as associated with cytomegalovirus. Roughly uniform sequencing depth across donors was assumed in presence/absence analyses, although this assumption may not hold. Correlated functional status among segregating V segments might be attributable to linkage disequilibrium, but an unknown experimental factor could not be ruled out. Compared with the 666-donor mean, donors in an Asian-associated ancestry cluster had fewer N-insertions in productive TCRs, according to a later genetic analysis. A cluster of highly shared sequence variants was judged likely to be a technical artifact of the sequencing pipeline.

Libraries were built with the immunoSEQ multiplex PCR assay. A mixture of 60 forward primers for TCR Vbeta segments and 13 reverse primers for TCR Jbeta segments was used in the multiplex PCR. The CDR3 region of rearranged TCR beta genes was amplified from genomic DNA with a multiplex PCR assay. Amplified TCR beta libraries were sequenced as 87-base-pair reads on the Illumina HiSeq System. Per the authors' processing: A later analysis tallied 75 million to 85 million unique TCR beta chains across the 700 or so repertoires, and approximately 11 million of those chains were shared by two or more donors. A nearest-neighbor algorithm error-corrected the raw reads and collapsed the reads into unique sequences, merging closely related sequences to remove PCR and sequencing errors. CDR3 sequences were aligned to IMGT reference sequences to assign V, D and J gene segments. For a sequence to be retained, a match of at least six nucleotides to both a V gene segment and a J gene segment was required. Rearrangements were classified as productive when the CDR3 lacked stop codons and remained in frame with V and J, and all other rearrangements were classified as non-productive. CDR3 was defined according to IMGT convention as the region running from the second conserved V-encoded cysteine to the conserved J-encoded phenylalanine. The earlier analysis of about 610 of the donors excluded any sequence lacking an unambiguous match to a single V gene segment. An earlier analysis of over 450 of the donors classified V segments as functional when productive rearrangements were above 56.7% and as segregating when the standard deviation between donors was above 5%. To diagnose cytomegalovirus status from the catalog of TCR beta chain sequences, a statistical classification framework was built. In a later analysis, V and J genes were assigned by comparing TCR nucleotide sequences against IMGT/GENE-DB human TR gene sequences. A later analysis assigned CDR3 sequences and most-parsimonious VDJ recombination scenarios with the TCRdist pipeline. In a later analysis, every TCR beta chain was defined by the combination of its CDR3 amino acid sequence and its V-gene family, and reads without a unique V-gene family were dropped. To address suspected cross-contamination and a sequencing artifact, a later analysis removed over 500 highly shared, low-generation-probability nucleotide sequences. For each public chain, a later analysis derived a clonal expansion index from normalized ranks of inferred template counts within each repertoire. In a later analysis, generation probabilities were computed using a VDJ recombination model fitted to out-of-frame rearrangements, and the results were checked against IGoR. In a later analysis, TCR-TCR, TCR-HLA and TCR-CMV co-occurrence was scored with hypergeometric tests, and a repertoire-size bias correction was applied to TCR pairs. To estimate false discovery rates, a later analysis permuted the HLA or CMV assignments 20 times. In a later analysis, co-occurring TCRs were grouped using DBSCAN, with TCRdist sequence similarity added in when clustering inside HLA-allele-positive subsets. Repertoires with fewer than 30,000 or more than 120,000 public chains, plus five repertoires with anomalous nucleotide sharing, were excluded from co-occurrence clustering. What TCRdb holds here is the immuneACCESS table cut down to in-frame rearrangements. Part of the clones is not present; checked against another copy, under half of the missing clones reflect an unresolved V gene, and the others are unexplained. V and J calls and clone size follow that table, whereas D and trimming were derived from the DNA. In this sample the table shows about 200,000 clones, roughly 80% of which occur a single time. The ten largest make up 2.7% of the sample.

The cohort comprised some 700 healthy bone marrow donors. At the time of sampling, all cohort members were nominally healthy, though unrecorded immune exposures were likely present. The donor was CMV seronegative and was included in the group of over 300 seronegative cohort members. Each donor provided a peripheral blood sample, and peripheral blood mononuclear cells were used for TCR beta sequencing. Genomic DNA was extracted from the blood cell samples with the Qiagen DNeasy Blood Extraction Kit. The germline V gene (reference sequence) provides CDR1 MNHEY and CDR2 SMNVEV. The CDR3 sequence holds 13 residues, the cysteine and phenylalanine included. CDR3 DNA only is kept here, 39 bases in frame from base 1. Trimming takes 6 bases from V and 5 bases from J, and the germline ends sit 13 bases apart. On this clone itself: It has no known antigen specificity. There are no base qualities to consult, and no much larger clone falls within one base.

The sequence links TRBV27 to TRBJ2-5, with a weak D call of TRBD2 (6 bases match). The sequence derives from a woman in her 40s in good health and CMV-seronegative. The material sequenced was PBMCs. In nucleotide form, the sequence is TGTGCCAGCAGCACGGGAGTTGAGGAGACCCAGTACTTC. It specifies CASSTGVEETQYF.